This entry concerns a single T cell receptor beta chain. One end of the junction is discordant with germline, which a read error may explain. CDR1 SGHRS and CDR2 YFSETQ come from the germline V gene. CDR3 length: 15 amino acids. This entry comes from a study of T cell changes during pregnancy in multiple sclerosis. The protocol was immunoSEQ multiplex PCR, while the TCRdb copy is restricted to in-frame clones and leaves out a portion. The sample lists some 49,000 clones, nearly 90% seen once, with 4.5% to 5.5% in the top ten. The J gene is TRBJ2-2, the V gene TRBV5-1; a weak D match, TRBD1 (6 bases). This sequence originates from a female donor in good health, enrolled as a control in a pregnancy study. The starting material was peripheral blood, obtained after pregnancy. CDR3 DNA sequence: TGCGCCAGCAGCTTAGGGACAAAGAACACCGGGAAGCTGTTTTTT. Amino acids: CASSLGTKNTGKLFF.